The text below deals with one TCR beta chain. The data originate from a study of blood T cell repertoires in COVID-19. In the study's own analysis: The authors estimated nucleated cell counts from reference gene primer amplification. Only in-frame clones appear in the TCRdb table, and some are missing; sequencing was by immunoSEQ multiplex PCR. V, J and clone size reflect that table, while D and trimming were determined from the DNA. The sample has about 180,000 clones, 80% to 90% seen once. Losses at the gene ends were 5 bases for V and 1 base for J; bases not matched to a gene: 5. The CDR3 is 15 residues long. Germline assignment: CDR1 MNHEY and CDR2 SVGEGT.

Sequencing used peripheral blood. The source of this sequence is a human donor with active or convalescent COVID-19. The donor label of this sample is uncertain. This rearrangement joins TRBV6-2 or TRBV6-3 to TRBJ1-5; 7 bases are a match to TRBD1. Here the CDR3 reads CASSKDRWSNQPQHF. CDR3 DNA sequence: TGTGCCAGCAGTAAGGACAGGTGGAGCAATCAGCCCCAGCATTTT.